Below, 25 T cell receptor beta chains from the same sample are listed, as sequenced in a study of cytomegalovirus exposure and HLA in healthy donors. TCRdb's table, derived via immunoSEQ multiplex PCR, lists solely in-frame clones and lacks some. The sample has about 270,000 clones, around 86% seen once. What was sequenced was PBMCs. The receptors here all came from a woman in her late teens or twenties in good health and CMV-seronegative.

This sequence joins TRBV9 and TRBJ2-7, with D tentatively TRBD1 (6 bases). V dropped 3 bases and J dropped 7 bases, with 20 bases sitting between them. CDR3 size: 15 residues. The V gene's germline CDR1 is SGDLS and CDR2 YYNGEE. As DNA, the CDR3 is TGTGCCAGCAGCGAATCAACAGGGACCCCGCTGGAGCAGTACTTC. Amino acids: CASSESTGTPLEQYF.

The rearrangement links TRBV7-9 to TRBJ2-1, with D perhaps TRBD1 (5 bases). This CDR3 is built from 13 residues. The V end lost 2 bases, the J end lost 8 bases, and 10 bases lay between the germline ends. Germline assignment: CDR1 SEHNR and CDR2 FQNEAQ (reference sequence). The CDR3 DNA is TGTGCCAGCAGCTTAAAGTGGGGCGATGAGCAGTTCTTC. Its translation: CASSLKWGDEQFF.

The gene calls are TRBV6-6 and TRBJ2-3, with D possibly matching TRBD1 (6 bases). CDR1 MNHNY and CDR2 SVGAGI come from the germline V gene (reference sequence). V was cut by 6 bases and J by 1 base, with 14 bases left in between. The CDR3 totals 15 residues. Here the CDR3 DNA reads TGTGCCAGCAGGTATTACAGGGATCGCACAGATACGCAGTATTTT. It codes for CASRYYRDRTDTQYF.

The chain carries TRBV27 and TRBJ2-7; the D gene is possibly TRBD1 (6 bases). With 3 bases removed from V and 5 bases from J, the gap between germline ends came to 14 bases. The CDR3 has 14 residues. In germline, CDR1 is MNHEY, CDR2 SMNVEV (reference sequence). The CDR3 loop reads CASSFKAAGDEQYF. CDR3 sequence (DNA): TGTGCCAGCAGTTTTAAGGCAGCAGGGGACGAGCAGTACTTC.

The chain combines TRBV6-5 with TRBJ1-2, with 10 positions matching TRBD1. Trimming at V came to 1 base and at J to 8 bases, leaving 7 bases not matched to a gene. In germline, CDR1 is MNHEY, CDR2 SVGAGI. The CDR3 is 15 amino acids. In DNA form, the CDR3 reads TGTGCCAGCAGTTACTTGTCAGGGACAGGGGAGGGCTACACCTTC. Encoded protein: CASSYLSGTGEGYTF.

DNA of the CDR3: TGTGCCAGCAGTGCCCAAAGGACAGACTACCAGCCCCAGCATTTT. Protein sequence: CASSAQRTDYQPQHF. V usage is TRBV28 and J usage is TRBJ1-5; D may be TRBD1 (6 bases). The germline gives CDR1 MDHEN, CDR2 SYDVKM. This CDR3 spans 15 amino acids. V was shortened by 5 bases and J by 7 bases, with 18 bases between the two germline ends.

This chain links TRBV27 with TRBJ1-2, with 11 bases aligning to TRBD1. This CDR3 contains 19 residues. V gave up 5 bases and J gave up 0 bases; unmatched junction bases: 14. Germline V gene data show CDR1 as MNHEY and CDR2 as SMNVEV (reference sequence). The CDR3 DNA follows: TGTGCCAGCAGTCCCAGCCCGGGGGACAGGGGGGATTCTAACTATGGCTACACCTTC. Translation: CASSPSPGDRGDSNYGYTF.

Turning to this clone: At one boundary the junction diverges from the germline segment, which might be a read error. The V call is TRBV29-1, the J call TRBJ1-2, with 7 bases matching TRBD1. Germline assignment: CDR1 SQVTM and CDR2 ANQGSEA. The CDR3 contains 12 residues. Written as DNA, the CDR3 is TGCAGCTTCCAGGGGGGCGACTATAGCTACACCTTC. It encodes CSFQGGDYSYTF.

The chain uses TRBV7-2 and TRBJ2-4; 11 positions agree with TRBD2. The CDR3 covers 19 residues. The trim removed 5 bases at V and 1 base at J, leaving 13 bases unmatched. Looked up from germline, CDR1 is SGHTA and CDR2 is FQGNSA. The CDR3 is CASSLTSGSPHTAKNIQYF. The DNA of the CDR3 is TGTGCCAGCAGCCTTACTAGCGGGAGTCCCCACACGGCCAAAAACATTCAGTACTTC.

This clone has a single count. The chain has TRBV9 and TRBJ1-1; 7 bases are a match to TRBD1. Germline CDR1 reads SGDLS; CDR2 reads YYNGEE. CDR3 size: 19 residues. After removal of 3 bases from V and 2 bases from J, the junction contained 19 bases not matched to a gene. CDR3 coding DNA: TGTGCCAGCAGCGGTTGGGGAGGAGAGGGGGCTGGTATAAACACTGAAGCTTTCTTT. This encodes CASSGWGGEGAGINTEAFF.

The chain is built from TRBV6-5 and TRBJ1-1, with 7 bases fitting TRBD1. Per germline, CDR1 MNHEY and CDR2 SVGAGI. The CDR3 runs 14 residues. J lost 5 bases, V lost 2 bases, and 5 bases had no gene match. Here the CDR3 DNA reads TGTGCCAGCAGTTACAACAGGGGTGGTACTGAAGCTTTCTTT. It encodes CASSYNRGGTEAFF.

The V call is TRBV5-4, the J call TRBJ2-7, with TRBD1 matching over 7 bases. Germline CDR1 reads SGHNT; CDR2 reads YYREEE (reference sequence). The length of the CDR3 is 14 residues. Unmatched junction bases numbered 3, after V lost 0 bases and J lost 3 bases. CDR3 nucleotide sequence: TGTGCCAGCAGCTTGGAAAGGACAGGCTACGAGCAGTACTTC. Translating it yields CASSLERTGYEQYF.

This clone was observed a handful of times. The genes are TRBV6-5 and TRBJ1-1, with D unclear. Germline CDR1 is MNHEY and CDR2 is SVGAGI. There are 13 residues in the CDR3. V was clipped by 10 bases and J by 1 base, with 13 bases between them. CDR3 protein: CAIQASENTEAFF. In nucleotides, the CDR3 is TGTGCCATTCAGGCCTCTGAGAACACTGAAGCTTTCTTT.

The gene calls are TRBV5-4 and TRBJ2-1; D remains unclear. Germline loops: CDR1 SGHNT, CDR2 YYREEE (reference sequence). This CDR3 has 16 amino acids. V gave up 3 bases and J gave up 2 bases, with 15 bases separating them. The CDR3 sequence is CASSSGLIRAYNEQFF. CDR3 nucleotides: TGTGCCAGCAGCTCGGGTCTCATACGGGCCTACAATGAGCAGTTCTTC.

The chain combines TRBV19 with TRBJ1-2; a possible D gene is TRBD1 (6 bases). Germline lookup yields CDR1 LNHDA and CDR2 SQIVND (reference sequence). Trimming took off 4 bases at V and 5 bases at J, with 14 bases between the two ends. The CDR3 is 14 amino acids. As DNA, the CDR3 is TGTGCCAGTAGTACCCAGGGGTACCGGTATGGCTACACCTTC. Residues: CASSTQGYRYGYTF.

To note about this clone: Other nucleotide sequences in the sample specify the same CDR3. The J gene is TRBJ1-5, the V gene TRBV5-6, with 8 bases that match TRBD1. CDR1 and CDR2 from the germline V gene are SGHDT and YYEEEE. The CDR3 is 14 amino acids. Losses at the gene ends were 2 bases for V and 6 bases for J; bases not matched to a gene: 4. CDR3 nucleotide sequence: TGTGCCAGCAGCTTAGGACAGGGCGGTCAGCCCCAGCATTTT. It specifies CASSLGQGGQPQHF.

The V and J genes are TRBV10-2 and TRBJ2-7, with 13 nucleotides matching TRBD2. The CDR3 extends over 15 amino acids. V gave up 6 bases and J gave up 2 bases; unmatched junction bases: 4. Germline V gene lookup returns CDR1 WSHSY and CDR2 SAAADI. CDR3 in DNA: TGCGCCAGCAGCGATGGGACTAGCGGGACCTACGAGCAGTACTTC. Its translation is CASSDGTSGTYEQYF.

CDR3 nucleotides: TGTGCCAGCAGCTTGCGGGAGAGCAATCAGCCCCAGCATTTT. Amino acids: CASSLRESNQPQHF. The rearrangement uses TRBV7-6 and TRBJ1-5, with D hard to call. Germline lookup yields CDR1 SGHVS and CDR2 FNYEAQ. Trimming cost V 3 bases and J 1 base, with 7 bases left between them. CDR3 length: 14 residues.

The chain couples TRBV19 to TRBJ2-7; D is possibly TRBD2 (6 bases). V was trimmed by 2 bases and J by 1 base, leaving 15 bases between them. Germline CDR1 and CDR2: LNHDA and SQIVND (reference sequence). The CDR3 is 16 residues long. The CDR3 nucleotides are TGTGCCAGTAGTATAAGGGGAAGCGGGCCGTCCTACGAGCAGTACTTC. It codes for CASSIRGSGPSYEQYF. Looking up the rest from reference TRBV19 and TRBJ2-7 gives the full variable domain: DGGITQSPKYLFRKEGQNVTLSCEQNLNHDAMYWYRQDPGQGLRLIYYSQIVNDFQKGDIAEGYSVSREKKESFPLTVTSAQKNPTAFYLCASSIRGSGPSYEQYFGPGTRLTVT.

The CDR3 region has the DNA TGTGCCACCAGCATGGGACTAGCGGGGGTGTACGAGCAGTACTTC. Translated, it gives CATSMGLAGVYEQYF. The V and J genes are TRBV15 and TRBJ2-7, with 14 bases that match TRBD2. There are 15 residues in the CDR3. Trimming at V came to 4 bases and at J to 4 bases, leaving 3 bases not matched to a gene. CDR1 and CDR2 from the germline V gene are LNHNV and YYDKDF (reference sequence). Filled out from reference TRBV15 and TRBJ2-7, the complete variable domain reads DAMVIQNPRYQVTQFGKPVTLSCSQTLNHNVMYWYQQKSSQAPKLLFHYYDKDFNNEADTPDNFQSRRPNTSFCFLDIRSPGLGDTAMYLCATSMGLAGVYEQYFGPGTRLTVT.

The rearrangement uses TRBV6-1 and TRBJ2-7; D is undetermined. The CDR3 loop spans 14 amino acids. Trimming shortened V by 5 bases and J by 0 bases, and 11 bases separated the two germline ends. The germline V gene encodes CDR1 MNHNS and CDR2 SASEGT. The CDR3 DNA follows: TGTGCCAGCAGTCGGGTAGGAACCTCCTACGAGCAGTACTTC. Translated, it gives CASSRVGTSYEQYF.

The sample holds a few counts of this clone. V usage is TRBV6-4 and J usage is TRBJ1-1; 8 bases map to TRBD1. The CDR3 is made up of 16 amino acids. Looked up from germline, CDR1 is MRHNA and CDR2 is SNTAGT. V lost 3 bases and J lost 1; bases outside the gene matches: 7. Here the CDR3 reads CASSESGGFGNTEAFF. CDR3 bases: TGTGCCAGCAGTGAGTCAGGGGGCTTTGGGAACACTGAAGCTTTCTTT.

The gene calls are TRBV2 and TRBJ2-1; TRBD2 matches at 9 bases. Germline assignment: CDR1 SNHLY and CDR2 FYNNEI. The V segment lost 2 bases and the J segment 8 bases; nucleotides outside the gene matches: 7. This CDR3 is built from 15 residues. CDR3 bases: TGTGCCAGCAGTGAACCCGGGACTAGCTGGCATGAGCAGTTCTTC. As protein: CASSEPGTSWHEQFF.

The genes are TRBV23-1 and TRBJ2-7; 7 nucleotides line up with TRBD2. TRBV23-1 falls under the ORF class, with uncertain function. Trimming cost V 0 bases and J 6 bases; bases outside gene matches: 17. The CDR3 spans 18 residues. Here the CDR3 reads CASSQSPAEREGLSEQYF. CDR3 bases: TGCGCCAGCAGTCAATCGCCGGCGGAGAGGGAGGGCCTTAGCGAGCAGTACTTC.

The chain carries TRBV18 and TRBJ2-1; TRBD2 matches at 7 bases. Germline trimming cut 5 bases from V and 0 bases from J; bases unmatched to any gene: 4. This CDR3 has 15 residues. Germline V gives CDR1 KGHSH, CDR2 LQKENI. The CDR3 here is CASSERESSYNEQFF. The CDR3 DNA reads TGTGCCAGCTCAGAGCGGGAAAGCTCCTACAATGAGCAGTTCTTC.